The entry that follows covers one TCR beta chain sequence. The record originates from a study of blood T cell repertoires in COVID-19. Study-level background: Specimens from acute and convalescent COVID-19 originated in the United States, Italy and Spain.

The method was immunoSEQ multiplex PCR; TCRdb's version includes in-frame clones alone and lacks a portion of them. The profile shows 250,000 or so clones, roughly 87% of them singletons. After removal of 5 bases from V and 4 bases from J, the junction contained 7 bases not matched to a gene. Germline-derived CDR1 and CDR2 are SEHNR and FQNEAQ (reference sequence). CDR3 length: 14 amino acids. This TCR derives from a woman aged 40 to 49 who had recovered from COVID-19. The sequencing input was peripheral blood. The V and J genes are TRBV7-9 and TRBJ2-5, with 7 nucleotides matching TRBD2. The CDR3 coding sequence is TGTGCCAGCAGCCCCCGTGGGGGGGTAGAGACCCAGTACTTC. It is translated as CASSPRGGVETQYF.